This T cell receptor (beta chain) comes out of a study of beta chain features in type 1 diabetes. Study results and caveats: Among all four CD4+ subsets, Type 1 diabetes patients had TCRB CDR3s that were moderately but significantly shorter.

The CDR3 consists of 13 residues. V trimming: 6 bases; J trimming: 8 bases; junction bases outside the gene matches: 6. Germline CDR1 and CDR2: MNHEY and SVGAGI. The count of this clone is one. Its antigen remains unknown. The study reverse transcribed the entire isolated RNA, so it sequenced expressed TCRB transcripts. Produced via immunoSEQ multiplex PCR; TCRdb's table is partial and in-frame only. Among 150,000 to 200,000 clones listed, 8% to 8.5% were seen once. The sequence was collected from a woman aged 18-29 years with type 1 diabetes. Sequenced sample: central memory CD4+ T cells from blood. This chain joins TRBV6-5 and TRBJ2-3; 9 bases line up with TRBD1. The CDR3 DNA reads TGTGCCAGCAGGCCCGAGACAGGGGGTACGCAGTATTTT. It specifies CASRPETGGTQYF.